A selection of T cell receptor beta chains follows, all from one sample in a study of T cells in Graves' hyperthyroidism and ophthalmopathy. Via MiXCR, TCRdb re-called the multiplex PCR reads, giving one row per CDR3 protein. The sample records 450,000 to 650,000 distinct CDR3 sequences, around 20% being singletons. The sequencing input was blood. The receptors derive from a man aged 18 to 30 with Graves' hyperthyroidism. Each CDR3 is given with its conserved first and last residue. The D gene is left open where the match is weak. Size is omitted from some rows. Given values are once, few, many or a class for expanded clones.

d_gene: NA; v_gene: TRBV6-1; abundance: NA; j_gene: TRBJ1-2; CDR3nt: TGTGCCATCCTGTCCCAGACAGTCACTTATGGCTACACCTTC; CDR3aa: CAILSQTVTYGYTF
d_gene: NA; v_gene: TRBV6-1; abundance: many; j_gene: TRBJ2-5; CDR3nt: TGTGCCAGCAGTGAACTGGGGGGAAGGGCCCAAGAGACCCAGTACTTC; CDR3aa: CASSELGGRAQETQYF
d_gene: NA; v_gene: TRBV5-6; abundance: many; j_gene: TRBJ1-5; CDR3nt: TGTGCCAGCAGCTTGAGGGCAGCCTATAGCAATCAGCCCCAGCATTTT; CDR3aa: CASSLRAAYSNQPQHF
d_gene: NA; v_gene: TRBV6-5; abundance: many; j_gene: TRBJ1-2; CDR3nt: TGTGCCAGCAGTTACTCGGCGACAGGAACCAACTATGGCTACACCTTC; CDR3aa: CASSYSATGTNYGYTF
d_gene: NA; v_gene: TRBV12-3/TRBV12-4; abundance: many; j_gene: TRBJ1-1; CDR3nt: TGTGCCAGCAGTTTGGGGCGTTGGACTGAAGCTTTCTTT; CDR3aa: CASSLGRWTEAFF
d_gene: TRBD1; v_gene: TRBV11-2; abundance: many; j_gene: TRBJ2-7; CDR3nt: TGTGCCAGCAGCTATGACAGGGCGAACGAGCAGTACTTC; CDR3aa: CASSYDRANEQYF
d_gene: TRBD2; v_gene: TRBV3-1; abundance: few; j_gene: TRBJ2-2; CDR3nt: TGTGCCAGCAGCGATTGGGCGGGGGAGAACACCGGGGAGCTGTTTTTT; CDR3aa: CASSDWAGENTGELFF
d_gene: TRBD1; v_gene: TRBV5-1; abundance: many; j_gene: TRBJ1-3; CDR3nt: TGCGCCAGCAGCTTCAGGGGGCGAAGTGGAAACACCATATATTTT; CDR3aa: CASSFRGRSGNTIYF
d_gene: TRBD1; v_gene: TRBV6-5; abundance: NA; j_gene: TRBJ2-7; CDR3nt: TGTGCCAGCAGTTCGGGACAGGGGAGCGACGAGCAGTACTTC; CDR3aa: CASSSGQGSDEQYF
d_gene: TRBD2; v_gene: TRBV11-2; abundance: few; j_gene: TRBJ2-7; CDR3nt: TGTGCCAGCAGCTTGGGGGGGGGACGCTACAAGCAGTACTTC; CDR3aa: CASSLGGGRYKQYF
d_gene: TRBD2; v_gene: TRBV28; abundance: NA; j_gene: TRBJ2-5; CDR3nt: TGTGCCAGCAGATTAGCGGGGGCACAAGAGACCCAGTACTTC; CDR3aa: CASRLAGAQETQYF
d_gene: TRBD1; v_gene: TRBV2; abundance: many; j_gene: TRBJ2-4; CDR3nt: TGTGCCAGCAAAAGGGACAGCGGCCTAGCCAAAAACATTCAGTACTTC; CDR3aa: CASKRDSGLAKNIQYF
d_gene: TRBD1; v_gene: TRBV6-1; abundance: many; j_gene: TRBJ2-7; CDR3nt: TGTGCCAGCAGCCCCGGACAGGGGATCTCCTACGAGCAGTACTTC; CDR3aa: CASSPGQGISYEQYF
d_gene: TRBD1; v_gene: TRBV20-1; abundance: many; j_gene: TRBJ1-1; CDR3nt: TGCAGTGCTAGAAAGTCCCGGGACAGGGCAGATACTGAAGCTTTCTTT; CDR3aa: CSARKSRDRADTEAFF
d_gene: TRBD1; v_gene: TRBV28; abundance: NA; j_gene: TRBJ1-1; CDR3nt: TGTGCCAGCAGTTTTGGGACAGGGGTATCCAGGGCCCACACTGAAGCTTTCTTT; CDR3aa: CASSFGTGVSRAHTEAFF
d_gene: NA; v_gene: TRBV30; abundance: few; j_gene: TRBJ2-4; CDR3nt: TGTGCCTGGAGTGTATTCGGCGGTAAGTACTTC; CDR3aa: CAWSVFGGKYF
d_gene: TRBD2; v_gene: TRBV12-3/TRBV12-4; abundance: many; j_gene: TRBJ2-5; CDR3nt: TGTGCCAGCAGTGCCCGACTAGCGGGGGAGACCCAGTACTTC; CDR3aa: CASSARLAGETQYF
d_gene: TRBD1; v_gene: TRBV25-1; abundance: few; j_gene: TRBJ2-5; CDR3nt: TGTGCCAGCACCACGACAGGGGGGAAAGAGACCCAGTACTTC; CDR3aa: CASTTTGGKETQYF
d_gene: TRBD1; v_gene: TRBV9; abundance: NA; j_gene: TRBJ1-2; CDR3nt: TGTGCCAGCAGCGTAGCGACAGGGGTTGGGGGCTACACCTTC; CDR3aa: CASSVATGVGGYTF
d_gene: NA; v_gene: TRBV30; abundance: many; j_gene: TRBJ1-2; CDR3nt: TGTGCCTGGAGTGTACTACATTATGAGGGCTACACCTTC; CDR3aa: CAWSVLHYEGYTF
d_gene: NA; v_gene: TRBV6-5; abundance: NA; j_gene: TRBJ1-1; CDR3nt: TGTGCCAGCCGTAGGGGGGGTGGGGACACTGAAGCTTTCTTT; CDR3aa: CASRRGGGDTEAFF
d_gene: NA; v_gene: TRBV11-2; abundance: few; j_gene: TRBJ2-7; CDR3nt: TGTGCCAGCGGAAAACAGGGGACTCCCGAGCAGTACTTC; CDR3aa: CASGKQGTPEQYF
d_gene: TRBD1; v_gene: TRBV30; abundance: NA; j_gene: TRBJ1-6; CDR3nt: TGTGCCTGGAGTCGAGAGGGGGCCTCCTATAATTCACCCCTCCACTTT; CDR3aa: CAWSREGASYNSPLHF
d_gene: NA; v_gene: TRBV5-1; abundance: NA; j_gene: TRBJ2-7; CDR3nt: TGCGCCAGCAGCTTGGATCCAGGGTCTGTGGCGGAGCAGTACTTC; CDR3aa: CASSLDPGSVAEQYF
d_gene: NA; v_gene: TRBV6-2/TRBV6-3; abundance: many; j_gene: TRBJ2-7; CDR3nt: TGTGCCAGCAGTCCCACCTATATCTACGAGCAGTACTTC; CDR3aa: CASSPTYIYEQYF
d_gene: TRBD2; v_gene: TRBV4-1; abundance: few; j_gene: TRBJ2-2; CDR3nt: TGCGCCAGCAGCCAAGATACGAGGGGACTAGCGGGGTTCGGGGAGCTGTTTTTT; CDR3aa: CASSQDTRGLAGFGELFF
d_gene: NA; v_gene: TRBV18; abundance: many; j_gene: TRBJ2-7; CDR3nt: TGTGCCAGCTCACTCTGGACTGAGACCGCACAGTACTTC; CDR3aa: CASSLWTETAQYF
d_gene: NA; v_gene: TRBV2; abundance: many; j_gene: TRBJ1-1; CDR3nt: TGTGCCAGCAGTGAAGCGGGGGCCCTCACTGAAGCTTTCTTT; CDR3aa: CASSEAGALTEAFF
d_gene: NA; v_gene: TRBV28; abundance: many; j_gene: TRBJ2-7; CDR3nt: TGTGCCAGCAGTTTCGGCTTGGCAGGGTTGACCTACGAGCAGTACTTC; CDR3aa: CASSFGLAGLTYEQYF
d_gene: TRBD1; v_gene: TRBV12-3/TRBV12-4; abundance: NA; j_gene: TRBJ1-5; CDR3nt: TGTGCCAGCAGTTTATCGACAGGGTATACCAATCAGCCCCAGCATTTT; CDR3aa: CASSLSTGYTNQPQHF
d_gene: TRBD1; v_gene: TRBV28; abundance: many; j_gene: TRBJ1-2; CDR3nt: TGTGCCAGCAGTACCCTTCGGACAGGGACAAACTATGGCTACACCTTC; CDR3aa: CASSTLRTGTNYGYTF
d_gene: NA; v_gene: TRBV6-2/TRBV6-3; abundance: NA; j_gene: TRBJ1-1; CDR3nt: TGTGCCAGCACCACCAGGCAGCTGAACACTGAAGCTTTCTTT; CDR3aa: CASTTRQLNTEAFF
d_gene: NA; v_gene: TRBV6-1; abundance: NA; j_gene: TRBJ1-1; CDR3nt: TGTGCCAGCACAAAAGGGCACGGGACCCGGGGCCACACTGAAGCTTTCTTT; CDR3aa: CASTKGHGTRGHTEAFF
d_gene: NA; v_gene: TRBV29-1; abundance: few; j_gene: TRBJ1-1; CDR3nt: TGCAGCGTTGGAGAGGGAAGCAGGGCGGCTGAAGCTTTCTTT; CDR3aa: CSVGEGSRAAEAFF
d_gene: NA; v_gene: TRBV19; abundance: many; j_gene: TRBJ1-1; CDR3nt: TGTGCCAGTAGTATAGGAAGCTTCATGAACACTGAAGCTTTCTTT; CDR3aa: CASSIGSFMNTEAFF
d_gene: NA; v_gene: TRBV9; abundance: NA; j_gene: TRBJ2-7; CDR3nt: TGTGCCAGCAGCGTAAGGGCCGGACGGGAGCAGTACTTC; CDR3aa: CASSVRAGREQYF
d_gene: TRBD2; v_gene: TRBV20-1; abundance: many; j_gene: TRBJ2-5; CDR3nt: TGCAGTGCTACCCAGACTAGCGGGGGTTGGGAGACCCAGTACTTC; CDR3aa: CSATQTSGGWETQYF
d_gene: NA; v_gene: TRBV2; abundance: many; j_gene: TRBJ1-1; CDR3nt: TGTGCCAGCAGTGAAGATAGGGGTCGGACTGAAGCTTTCTTT; CDR3aa: CASSEDRGRTEAFF
d_gene: TRBD1; v_gene: TRBV7-8; abundance: many; j_gene: TRBJ2-5; CDR3nt: TGTGCCAGCAGCAATTACAACTTGGACAGGGCACGGGAGACCCAGTACTTC; CDR3aa: CASSNYNLDRARETQYF
d_gene: NA; v_gene: TRBV12-3/TRBV12-4; abundance: many; j_gene: TRBJ2-7; CDR3nt: TGTGCCAGCAGTCGACCCGCCAGGGCCAACGAGCAGTACTTC; CDR3aa: CASSRPARANEQYF
d_gene: NA; v_gene: TRBV11-3; abundance: many; j_gene: TRBJ1-2; CDR3nt: TGTGCCAGCAGACCTTTTGGGCAGGGGAGCTATGGCTACACCTTC; CDR3aa: CASRPFGQGSYGYTF
d_gene: TRBD1; v_gene: TRBV19; abundance: few; j_gene: TRBJ2-7; CDR3nt: TGTGCCAGTAGTACCCACAGGGGAAGCAACGAGCAGTACTTC; CDR3aa: CASSTHRGSNEQYF
d_gene: NA; v_gene: TRBV27; abundance: NA; j_gene: TRBJ1-6; CDR3nt: TGTGCCAGCAGTGGATATAATTCACCCCTCCACTTT; CDR3aa: CASSGYNSPLHF
d_gene: TRBD1; v_gene: TRBV6-1; abundance: many; j_gene: TRBJ2-4; CDR3nt: TGTGCCAGCAGTGAATGGGGGACAGGGACAGCCAAAAACATTCAGTACTTC; CDR3aa: CASSEWGTGTAKNIQYF
d_gene: NA; v_gene: TRBV28; abundance: few; j_gene: TRBJ2-7; CDR3nt: TGTGCCATAGGAAGTTCTCGGTACGAGCAGTACTTC; CDR3aa: CAIGSSRYEQYF
d_gene: NA; v_gene: TRBV6-1; abundance: NA; j_gene: TRBJ1-1; CDR3nt: TGTGCCAGCATTCACCTAACGGGGTACACTGATGCTTTCTTT; CDR3aa: CASIHLTGYTDAFF
d_gene: TRBD1; v_gene: TRBV28; abundance: NA; j_gene: TRBJ1-1; CDR3nt: TGTGCCAGCAGTTCTCCAGGGGGCCTCGCTGAAGCTTTCTTT; CDR3aa: CASSSPGGLAEAFF